This section outlines one T cell receptor (beta chain) sequence together with its context. This clone's antigen is unknown. No base quality information exists; no much larger clone differs at one position. Other nucleotide sequences in the sample specify the same CDR3. Whole blood was collected in K2EDTA tubes by collaborating institutions according to the institutions' own protocols. Collaborator samples were shipped for TCRbeta analysis as frozen whole blood, isolated PBMCs, or DNA extracted from either sample type. TCRbeta CDR3 regions were amplified from genomic DNA by means of the immunoSEQ Assay, a bias-controlled multiplex PCR. Turning to the authors' computational methods: Nucleated cell counts per sample were estimated from amplification of reference gene primers within the assay. To quantify the absolute abundance of each unique TCRbeta CDR3 rearrangement, sequence reads were collapsed and filtered. For each sample, productive Simpson clonality was calculated as the square root of Simpson's diversity index across productive rearrangements. TCRdb provides this immuneACCESS table in a form limited to in-frame rearrangements. Some clones are lacking; in checked studies, under half of them reflect an unresolved V gene, and why the rest are absent is not known. V and J calls plus clone size are reproduced from that table; the DNA served to infer D and trimming. This sample comprises more than 45,000 clones, approximately 88% of them detected only once. The top ten constitute 27% of the sample.

This sample is drawn from a study of blood T cell repertoires in COVID-19 (TCRdb year 2020). Looking at the study overall: Collaborator samples came from the United States, Italy and Spain and covered acute and convalescent phases of COVID-19. The prospective study material was composed of cDNA or gDNA derived from T cells, B-cell-depleted T cells, or PBMCs. Subjects who had been exposed to COVID-19, were actively infected with it, or had recovered from it provided the deeply sampled blood TCRbeta repertoires that made up the dataset. A freely available public database, intended as a resource for researchers studying the immune response to SARS-CoV-2, is where the repertoires were released. Samples were obtained from the ongoing ImmuneRACE study (first 160 participants) and from 1,254 subjects provided by 6 global collaborators. A de-identified subject ID, COVID-19 status, age in years and sex were almost always included in the sample metadata. Where available, HLA class I and class II types were obtained from metadata supplied by the sample provider rather than from assay-based typing.

Overall results and qualifications from the work: Clinical and demographic metadata were provided uncurated, with the amount varying by source and participant.

V sheds 5 bases and J sheds 5 bases, leaving 6 bases between their ends. As encoded in the germline V gene, CDR1 is SGHAT while CDR2 is FQNNGV. There are 11 amino acids in the CDR3, from cysteine to phenylalanine inclusive. The read is trimmed to its CDR3 DNA, 33 bases read in frame from base 1. The source is a human donor in a cohort sampled during active COVID-19. This sequence uses TRBV11-2 and TRBJ2-5; the D gene is not confidently resolved. The sample was peripheral blood. Read as DNA, the sequence is TGTGCCAGCAGCCTCTCGGAGACCCAGTACTTC. Its translation reads: CASSLSETQYF.